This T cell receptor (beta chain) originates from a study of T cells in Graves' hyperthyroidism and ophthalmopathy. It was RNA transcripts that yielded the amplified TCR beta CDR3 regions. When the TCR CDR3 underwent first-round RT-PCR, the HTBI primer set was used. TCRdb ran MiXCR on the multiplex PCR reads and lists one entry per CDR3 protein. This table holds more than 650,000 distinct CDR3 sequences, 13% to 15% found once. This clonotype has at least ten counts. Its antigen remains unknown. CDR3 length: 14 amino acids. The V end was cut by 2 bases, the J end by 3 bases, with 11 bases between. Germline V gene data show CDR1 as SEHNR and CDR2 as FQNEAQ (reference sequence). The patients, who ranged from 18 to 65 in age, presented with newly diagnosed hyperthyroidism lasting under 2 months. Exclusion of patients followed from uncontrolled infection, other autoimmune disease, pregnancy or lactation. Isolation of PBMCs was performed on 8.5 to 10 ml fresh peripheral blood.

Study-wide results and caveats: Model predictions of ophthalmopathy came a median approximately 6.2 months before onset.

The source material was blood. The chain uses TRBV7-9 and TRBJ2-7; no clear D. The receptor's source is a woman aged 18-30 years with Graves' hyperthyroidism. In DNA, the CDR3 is TGTGCCAGCAGCTTAAGGGTAAATGACTACGAGCAGTACTTC. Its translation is CASSLRVNDYEQYF.